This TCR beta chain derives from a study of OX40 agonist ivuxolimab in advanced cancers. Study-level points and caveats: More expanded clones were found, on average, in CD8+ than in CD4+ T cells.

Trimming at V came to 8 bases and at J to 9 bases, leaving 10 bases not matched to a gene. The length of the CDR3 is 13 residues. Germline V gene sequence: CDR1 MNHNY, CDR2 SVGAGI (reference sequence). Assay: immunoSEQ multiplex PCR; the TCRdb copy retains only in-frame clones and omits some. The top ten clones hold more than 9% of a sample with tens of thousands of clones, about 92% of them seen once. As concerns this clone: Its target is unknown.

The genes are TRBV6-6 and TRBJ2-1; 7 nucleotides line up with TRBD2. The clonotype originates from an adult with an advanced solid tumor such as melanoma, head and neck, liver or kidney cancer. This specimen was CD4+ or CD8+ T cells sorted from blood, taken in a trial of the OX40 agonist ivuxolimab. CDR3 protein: CASRGDQPSEQFF. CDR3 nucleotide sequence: TGTGCCAGCCGGGGGGACCAACCCTCTGAGCAGTTCTTC.